This T cell receptor (beta chain) originates from a study of technical replicates of blood from a few donors. V shed 1 base, J shed 9 bases, and the junction held 7 bases outside the gene matches. This CDR3 spans 15 amino acids. Per the germline V gene, CDR1 is LNHNV and CDR2 is YYDKDF (reference sequence). Assay: immunoSEQ multiplex PCR; the TCRdb copy retains only in-frame clones and omits some. The sample lists about 100,000 clones, about 95% occurring once. This receptor was taken from a human donor in good health. The chain has TRBV15 and TRBJ2-1; 9 bases map to TRBD2. The sample consisted of T cells isolated from PBMCs. DNA of the CDR3: TGTGCCACCAGCAGAGTTCAGGAGCGGGAGGTTGAGCAGTTCTTC. This codes for CATSRVQEREVEQFF.